These T cell receptor beta chains were read from a single sample in a study of control samples from healthy donors and cancer patients. Some clones are missing from TCRdb's copy, which holds only in-frame ones; the method was immunoSEQ multiplex PCR. The table has about 120,000 clones, 75% to 90% seen once. Material for sequencing was PBMCs. These receptors were collected from a woman between 45 and 65 years old with colorectal cancer. The CDR3 runs from the conserved cysteine through the conserved F or W. The D gene is left open where the match is weak.

v_call d_call cdr3_length cdr3_aa
TRBV5-1 TRBD1 15 CASSLGQGIYNEQFF
TRBV5-4 - 13 CASSFGQNTEAFF
TRBV10-3 - 12 CAISEFVYEQYF
TRBV24-1 - 15 CATSDAGSNTGELFF
TRBV28 - 15 CASSFIGATNEKLFF
TRBV2 - 14 CASRPGLSNQPQHF
TRBV28 - 13 CASSVAEVASYTF
TRBV3-1/TRBV3-2 TRBD2 18 CASSPRLAGVTPTDTQYF
TRBV11-2 - 12 CASSLRVREQYF
TRBV7-9 - 17 CASSLRVQSTSYNEQFF
TRBV7-7 - 16 CASSLAGTGAYNEQFF
TRBV5-1 - 14 CASSFSDGDTEAFF
TRBV13 - 13 CASSLDSSYEQYF
TRBV7-6 TRBD2 15 CASRNSGSPQETQYF
TRBV29-1 - 10 CSVENTEAFF
TRBV24-1 - 16 CATSEGAVSSYNEQFF
TRBV9 - 10 CASAGDGYTF
TRBV5-1 TRBD2 17 CASSSPGTSGNQETQYF
TRBV19 - 14 CASTLEGSKNIQYF